These T cell receptor beta chains were read from a single sample in a study of blood T cells in healthy people across ages. Via MiXCR, TCRdb re-called the 5' RACE reads, giving one row per CDR3 protein. This table has about 580,000 distinct CDR3 sequences, under 55% appearing once. Sequencing was performed on blood. The source is an elderly man in good health. Each CDR3 is given without its conserved first and last residue. The order of the fields is D gene, clone size, V gene, CDR3 protein. D genes are given only for firm matches. Only part of the rows carry a size: once, few, many, or a class if the clone is expanded.

NA NA TRBV27 ASRWTISYEQY
NA NA TRBV20-1 SASIAVGNQPQH
TRBD1 NA TRBV6-5 ASRDRDRGKVKGYT
NA NA TRBV6-2/TRBV6-3 ASSLEPGHRQY
TRBD2 NA TRBV25-1 ASSELGRAGISTDTQY
NA few TRBV7-8 ASSLEEGIDEQY
TRBD2 few TRBV12-5 ASGSGGGVGEQF
TRBD2 NA TRBV7-2 ASSPSLAGVSDTQY
NA NA TRBV20-1 SASLQRGGTYEQY
TRBD2 NA TRBV3-1 ASSQATSGVRF
NA NA TRBV30 AWGLTTGYGYT
NA once TRBV20-1 SASAGSSYNEQF
TRBD2 NA TRBV5-5 ASSLVAGGPQETQY
TRBD2 few TRBV9 ASSVGTSGEQF
NA NA TRBV7-9 ASSLEGAIYEQY
NA NA TRBV20-1 SASDSSSYNEQF
NA once TRBV29-1 SVVTNSNQPQH
TRBD2 few TRBV3-1 ASSPLAGVGEQF
NA few TRBV6-6 ASSYSGAPGYQPQH
NA NA TRBV18 GSGRDMNTEAF
TRBD1 NA TRBV3-1 ASSQADRVGNEQF
NA NA TRBV6-2/TRBV6-3 ASSAPPGGQY
NA NA TRBV6-2/TRBV6-3 ASRYRTANYGYT
NA NA TRBV5-1 ASSIDTEQF
NA few TRBV20-1 SAREGGGTGELF
TRBD1 few TRBV20-1 SAPGGQGSYGYT
NA NA TRBV7-2 ASSLDPGPPAPQY
TRBD2 few TRBV5-1 ASSLTSGVGYNEQF
NA NA TRBV4-3 ASSPQAYSNQPQH
NA NA TRBV7-9 ASSRDISNQPQH
NA NA TRBV20-1 SATTGRGDQPQH
NA NA TRBV7-9 ASSLPGVATNEKLF
TRBD1 few TRBV7-9 ASSRGTGVEDTQY
TRBD1 many TRBV15 ATSLDRERADTQY
TRBD1 few TRBV2 ASCRDRGNSPLH
TRBD2 NA TRBV6-5 ASSSLAGGANEQF
NA NA TRBV7-2 ASISGNGSPLH
NA NA TRBV29-1 SVGRDTNEKLF
TRBD2 few TRBV20-1 SASRSSGVSTDTQY
NA NA TRBV4-2 ASSQAGGRGKLF
NA NA TRBV20-1 SARSDYNYGYT
NA NA TRBV20-1 SARRGTDGYT
NA NA TRBV4-3 ASSHRWISGTDTQY
NA NA TRBV4-3 ASSQDRSGRLRTDTQY
TRBD2 NA TRBV11-2 ASSTGGRAKDIQY
NA NA TRBV10-3 AISEGDHGYT
TRBD1 few TRBV29-1 SGRQGNTEAF
TRBD1 NA TRBV20-1 SAERDRGDEQF
NA NA TRBV24-1 ATAGTRDTQY
TRBD1 few TRBV5-5 ASSSPGQGGQETQY
NA many TRBV6-5 ASRRLGGYEQF
NA few TRBV5-1 ASSETDLRYNEQF
NA NA TRBV6-5 ASSYAGRLTGELF
NA NA TRBV25-1 ASSEGHREQETQY
NA NA TRBV5-1 ASSPGVASNQPQH
TRBD1 NA TRBV27 ASSSGDRGFHEQF
NA NA TRBV29-1 SVPGYAYNEQF
TRBD1 NA TRBV20-1 SARTGVDEQF
TRBD1 NA TRBV12-3/TRBV12-4 ASRLGTGRAF